The entry below describes one T cell receptor beta chain. CDR3 size: 15 residues. Germline CDR1 and CDR2: SGHKS and YYEKEE (reference sequence). Trimming removed 6 bases from V and 5 bases from J; junction bases left unmatched: 9. Study processing details: Using reference gene primer amplification, nucleated cell counts were estimated. Measured with immunoSEQ multiplex PCR; TCRdb has only the in-frame clones, and not every one. V, J and clone size reflect that table, while D and trimming were determined from the DNA. The sample yields about 280,000 clones, under 90% seen once. This sample is drawn from a study of blood T cell repertoires in COVID-19. Looking at the study overall: T cells, B-cell-depleted T cells, or PBMCs provided the cDNA or gDNA that served as material.

This sequence originates from a woman aged 45-65 years who had recovered from COVID-19. The chain couples TRBV5-5 to TRBJ2-2; 8 bases fit TRBD1. Source material: peripheral blood. The CDR3 region has the DNA TGTGCCAGCACCCCGGGACAGGAGAAAACCGGGGAGCTGTTTTTT. Amino acids: CASTPGQEKTGELFF.